The rows below give T cell receptor beta chains drawn from one sample of a study of blood T cell repertoires in COVID-19. The protocol was immunoSEQ multiplex PCR, while the TCRdb copy is restricted to in-frame clones and leaves out a portion. Of about 76,000 clones in the sample, roughly 84% were seen once. The sample consisted of peripheral blood. Receptor source: a woman of 80 years or more with active or convalescent COVID-19. The CDR3 runs from the conserved cysteine through the conserved F or W. The D gene is left open where the match is weak. The size entry is marked missing in some rows and otherwise reads once, few, many or a size class.

v_call: TRBV19
clone_size: NA
j_call: TRBJ1-2
d_call: NA
cdr3_nt: TGTGCCAGTAGTCGAGGTGGCGGCTACACCTTC
cdr3_aa: CASSRGGGYTF

v_call: TRBV25-1
clone_size: once
j_call: TRBJ2-1
d_call: NA
cdr3_nt: TGTGCCAGCAGTGTGGTGGGGGGGGCCTATGAGCAGTTCTTC
cdr3_aa: CASSVVGGAYEQFF

v_call: TRBV21-1
clone_size: NA
j_call: TRBJ1-5
d_call: NA
cdr3_nt: TGTGCCAGCAACGGACACTACAGTCAGCCCCAGCATTTT
cdr3_aa: CASNGHYSQPQHF

v_call: TRBV2
clone_size: NA
j_call: TRBJ2-7
d_call: TRBD2
cdr3_nt: TGTGCCAGCCGGCGGGGGACCAACTACGAGCAGTACTTC
cdr3_aa: CASRRGTNYEQYF

v_call: TRBV10-3
clone_size: NA
j_call: TRBJ1-1
d_call: NA
cdr3_nt: TGTGCCATCAGTGAGTCGTACAGATCGAACACTGAAGCTTTCTTT
cdr3_aa: CAISESYRSNTEAFF

v_call: TRBV18
clone_size: NA
j_call: TRBJ1-1
d_call: TRBD1
cdr3_nt: TGTGCCAGCAGCATGGGACAGAACTCTGAAGCTTTCTTT
cdr3_aa: CASSMGQNSEAFF

v_call: TRBV10-3
clone_size: NA
j_call: TRBJ1-1
d_call: NA
cdr3_nt: TGTGCCATCAGTGTCGGGGGCACTGAAGCTTTCTTT
cdr3_aa: CAISVGGTEAFF

v_call: TRBV21-1
clone_size: NA
j_call: TRBJ2-7
d_call: NA
cdr3_nt: TGTGCCAGCAGCAAAAGGGGGCGGCGGCAGAGGGAGCAGTACTTC
cdr3_aa: CASSKRGRRQREQYF

v_call: TRBV7-8
clone_size: NA
j_call: TRBJ1-5
d_call: NA
cdr3_nt: TGTGCCAGCAGCCGCGTAGGGGTCCGCAATCAGCCCCAGCATTTT
cdr3_aa: CASSRVGVRNQPQHF

v_call: TRBV6-2/TRBV6-3
clone_size: NA
j_call: TRBJ2-7
d_call: NA
cdr3_nt: TGTGCCAGCAGTTACTCACAATCCTACGAGCAGTACTTC
cdr3_aa: CASSYSQSYEQYF

v_call: TRBV27
clone_size: few
j_call: TRBJ2-2
d_call: TRBD2
cdr3_nt: TGTGCCAGCAGTTTAGGAGCGGGGGGCTATAACACCGGGGAGCTGTTTTTT
cdr3_aa: CASSLGAGGYNTGELFF

v_call: TRBV15
clone_size: NA
j_call: TRBJ2-7
d_call: TRBD1
cdr3_nt: TGTGCCACCAGCAGATCCAGACAGGGACGCGAGCAGTACTTC
cdr3_aa: CATSRSRQGREQYF

v_call: TRBV4-2
clone_size: few
j_call: TRBJ2-6
d_call: NA
cdr3_nt: TGTGCCAGCAGCCAAACAGGTTCTGGGGCCAACGTCCTGACTTTC
cdr3_aa: CASSQTGSGANVLTF

v_call: TRBV5-1
clone_size: few
j_call: TRBJ2-7
d_call: NA
cdr3_nt: TGCGCCAGCAGCTTGGAGAGGCTCAGCTCCTACGAGCAGTACTTC
cdr3_aa: CASSLERLSSYEQYF

v_call: TRBV24-1
clone_size: NA
j_call: TRBJ2-1
d_call: NA
cdr3_nt: TGTGCCACCAGTGATCCGACAGACCCTTGGGATGAGCAGTTCTTC
cdr3_aa: CATSDPTDPWDEQFF

v_call: TRBV18
clone_size: NA
j_call: TRBJ2-1
d_call: TRBD1
cdr3_nt: TGTGCCAGCTCACTACAGGGGGGATCCCTCAATGAGCAGTTCTTC
cdr3_aa: CASSLQGGSLNEQFF

v_call: TRBV6-1
clone_size: NA
j_call: TRBJ1-1
d_call: NA
cdr3_nt: TGTGCCAGCAGTGAAGGCCCGGAGGCGAGGGCTTTCTTT
cdr3_aa: CASSEGPEARAFF

v_call: TRBV9
clone_size: NA
j_call: TRBJ2-1
d_call: NA
cdr3_nt: TGTGCCAGCAGCGTAGCTGAGGATAGCTCCTACAATGAGCAGTTCTTC
cdr3_aa: CASSVAEDSSYNEQFF

v_call: TRBV19
clone_size: NA
j_call: TRBJ1-2
d_call: NA
cdr3_nt: TGTGCCAGTAGTCTAAACCATGGCTACACCTTC
cdr3_aa: CASSLNHGYTF

v_call: TRBV6-5
clone_size: few
j_call: TRBJ1-5
d_call: NA
cdr3_nt: TGTGCCACCTCGGGGGGGGGAAATCAGCCCCAGCATTTT
cdr3_aa: CATSGGGNQPQHF

v_call: TRBV19
clone_size: once
j_call: TRBJ2-1
d_call: TRBD2
cdr3_nt: TGTGCCAGTAGTATTTCCGGGACTAGCGGTACCTACAATGAGCAGTTCTTC
cdr3_aa: CASSISGTSGTYNEQFF

v_call: TRBV19
clone_size: NA
j_call: TRBJ1-5
d_call: NA
cdr3_nt: TGTGCCAGTAGTCCCTTCGAGTTTAGCAATCAGCCCCAGCATTTT
cdr3_aa: CASSPFEFSNQPQHF

v_call: TRBV5-5
clone_size: NA
j_call: TRBJ1-4
d_call: NA
cdr3_nt: TGTGCCAGCAGCTTCGCGGTAGAGTACACTAATGAAAAACTGTTTTTT
cdr3_aa: CASSFAVEYTNEKLFF

v_call: TRBV6-2/TRBV6-3
clone_size: NA
j_call: TRBJ2-1
d_call: NA
cdr3_nt: TGTGCCAGCAGTTACGCAGGGCGACTGTTCTTC
cdr3_aa: CASSYAGRLFF

v_call: TRBV3-1/TRBV3-2
clone_size: NA
j_call: TRBJ1-4
d_call: NA
cdr3_nt: TGTGCCAGCAGCCAAGTGCTTAGCGAAAAACTGTTTTTT
cdr3_aa: CASSQVLSEKLFF

v_call: TRBV7-9
clone_size: NA
j_call: TRBJ1-1
d_call: TRBD1
cdr3_nt: TGTGCCAGCAGCTTATACGGACAGGGGGCAAGGGACACTGAAGCTTTCTTT
cdr3_aa: CASSLYGQGARDTEAFF

v_call: TRBV9
clone_size: NA
j_call: TRBJ2-1
d_call: TRBD2
cdr3_nt: TGTGCCAGCAGCGTTATAGCGGGGCTCGGGGAGCAGTTCTTC
cdr3_aa: CASSVIAGLGEQFF

v_call: TRBV6-2/TRBV6-3
clone_size: NA
j_call: TRBJ1-5
d_call: TRBD1
cdr3_nt: TGTGCCAGCACCCCACAGGGGTCCTTTAGCAATCAGCCCCAGCATTTT
cdr3_aa: CASTPQGSFSNQPQHF

v_call: TRBV7-2
clone_size: NA
j_call: TRBJ1-5
d_call: NA
cdr3_nt: TGTGCCAGCAGCTTCGACAGGAATAGCAATCAGCCCCAGCATTTT
cdr3_aa: CASSFDRNSNQPQHF

v_call: TRBV19
clone_size: NA
j_call: TRBJ2-7
d_call: TRBD1
cdr3_nt: TGTGCCAGTAGTTCAACAGGGGGCTTGATATCCTACGAGCAGTACTTC
cdr3_aa: CASSSTGGLISYEQYF

v_call: TRBV29-1
clone_size: NA
j_call: TRBJ2-7
d_call: TRBD2
cdr3_nt: TGCAGCGTTGAAGGGGACGCTAGCGGGGGTTTCTACGAGCAGTACTTC
cdr3_aa: CSVEGDASGGFYEQYF

v_call: TRBV5-6
clone_size: NA
j_call: TRBJ1-5
d_call: TRBD1
cdr3_nt: TGTGCCAGCAGCTCCCGGACGACAGGGAGGAACAATCAGCCCCAGCATTTT
cdr3_aa: CASSSRTTGRNNQPQHF

v_call: TRBV19
clone_size: once
j_call: TRBJ1-4
d_call: TRBD1
cdr3_nt: TGTGCCAGTATCCGGACAGGGGGCACGAATGAAAAACTGTTTTTT
cdr3_aa: CASIRTGGTNEKLFF

v_call: TRBV29-1
clone_size: NA
j_call: TRBJ2-2
d_call: NA
cdr3_nt: TGCAGCGTTTTTTACGACAGGACGAACACCGGGGAGCTGTTTTTT
cdr3_aa: CSVFYDRTNTGELFF

v_call: TRBV5-1
clone_size: once
j_call: TRBJ1-1
d_call: NA
cdr3_nt: TGCGCCAGCAGCTCAACGGACAGCACTGAAGCTTTCTTT
cdr3_aa: CASSSTDSTEAFF

v_call: TRBV11-2
clone_size: NA
j_call: TRBJ1-2
d_call: NA
cdr3_nt: TGTGCCAGCAGCTTAGCTCAGGAGGATGGCTACACCTTC
cdr3_aa: CASSLAQEDGYTF

v_call: TRBV12-1
clone_size: NA
j_call: TRBJ2-2
d_call: NA
cdr3_nt: TGTGCCAGCAGCTTCGCGCCCCATCGGGAGAACACCGGGGAGCTGTTTTTT
cdr3_aa: CASSFAPHRENTGELFF

v_call: TRBV6-1
clone_size: NA
j_call: TRBJ1-1
d_call: NA
cdr3_nt: TGTGCCAGCGGCACAGCGAACACTGAAGCTTTCTTT
cdr3_aa: CASGTANTEAFF

v_call: TRBV18
clone_size: NA
j_call: TRBJ2-3
d_call: NA
cdr3_nt: TGTGCCAGCTCACGATTACGGGAATCATCCACAGATACGCAGTATTTT
cdr3_aa: CASSRLRESSTDTQYF

v_call: TRBV9
clone_size: NA
j_call: TRBJ2-5
d_call: TRBD2
cdr3_nt: TGTGCCAGCAGCCCGAGGGATCCCCGCGGGGGTTACGTGACCCAGTACTTC
cdr3_aa: CASSPRDPRGGYVTQYF

v_call: TRBV4-3
clone_size: NA
j_call: TRBJ1-2
d_call: NA
cdr3_nt: TGCGCCAGCAGCTTCAGGGGCTCCTATGGCTACACCTTC
cdr3_aa: CASSFRGSYGYTF

v_call: TRBV3-1/TRBV3-2
clone_size: NA
j_call: TRBJ2-1
d_call: NA
cdr3_nt: TGTGCCAGCAGCCAAAACTGGGCCAACAATGAGCAGTTCTTC
cdr3_aa: CASSQNWANNEQFF

v_call: TRBV7-2
clone_size: NA
j_call: TRBJ2-5
d_call: TRBD2
cdr3_nt: TGTGCCAGCAGCTTAGGACTAGCGGGGGGGCAAGAGACCCAGTACTTC
cdr3_aa: CASSLGLAGGQETQYF

v_call: TRBV7-9
clone_size: NA
j_call: TRBJ2-2
d_call: NA
cdr3_nt: TGTGCCAGCAGCCCTCGGGTGGATATCGGGGAGCTGTTTTTT
cdr3_aa: CASSPRVDIGELFF

v_call: TRBV2
clone_size: NA
j_call: TRBJ2-3
d_call: TRBD1
cdr3_nt: TGTGCCAGCAGTAAGACAGGGAATCCAGATACGCAGTATTTT
cdr3_aa: CASSKTGNPDTQYF

v_call: TRBV5-1
clone_size: NA
j_call: TRBJ2-1
d_call: TRBD2
cdr3_nt: TGCGCCAGCACCCCGAGAGCGGGGGGTCTTGACAATGAGCAGTTCTTC
cdr3_aa: CASTPRAGGLDNEQFF

v_call: TRBV7-7
clone_size: NA
j_call: TRBJ2-7
d_call: TRBD1
cdr3_nt: TGTGCCAGCAGCCCGCTGGGACAGGGAGGCGAGCAGTACTTC
cdr3_aa: CASSPLGQGGEQYF

v_call: TRBV27
clone_size: NA
j_call: TRBJ1-1
d_call: TRBD1
cdr3_nt: TGTGCCAGCAGTTTATCGAGACAGGGAAGGGGTGAAGCTTTCTTT
cdr3_aa: CASSLSRQGRGEAFF

v_call: TRBV20-1
clone_size: NA
j_call: TRBJ1-1
d_call: NA
cdr3_nt: TGCAGTGCTAGTTTGGGGGCGGATTTTAATATCTTT
cdr3_aa: CSASLGADFNIF

v_call: TRBV28
clone_size: NA
j_call: TRBJ1-5
d_call: TRBD1
cdr3_nt: TGTGCCAGCTACGGGGGACAGAGCAATCAGCCCCAGCATTTT
cdr3_aa: CASYGGQSNQPQHF

v_call: TRBV5-4
clone_size: NA
j_call: TRBJ1-1
d_call: TRBD1
cdr3_nt: TGTGCCAGCAGCTTGGCAGGGGGCGCCGTCCCTGAAGCTTTCTTT
cdr3_aa: CASSLAGGAVPEAFF

v_call: TRBV5-5
clone_size: NA
j_call: TRBJ1-2
d_call: TRBD1
cdr3_nt: TGTGCCAGCACGACAGGGACCTATGGCTACACCTTC
cdr3_aa: CASTTGTYGYTF

v_call: TRBV19
clone_size: NA
j_call: TRBJ2-7
d_call: TRBD1
cdr3_nt: TGTGCCAGTAGTCCAGGACAGGGGGCCTTCTACGAGCAGTACTTC
cdr3_aa: CASSPGQGAFYEQYF

v_call: TRBV6-2/TRBV6-3
clone_size: NA
j_call: TRBJ2-7
d_call: NA
cdr3_nt: TGTGCCAGCAGTTACTCGTGGGGCCTGGACGAGCAGTACTTC
cdr3_aa: CASSYSWGLDEQYF